This T cell receptor beta chain was retrieved from a study of tumor-infiltrating lymphocytes in localized non-small cell lung cancer. The overall study: The cohort mixed smokers and never-smokers, several histologies, and some post-neoadjuvant-chemotherapy samples. Findings of the study overall: Technical variation could not be separated from intratumor heterogeneity here.

Note on this clone: Its antigen remains unidentified.

The data were produced by immunoSEQ multiplex PCR, yet TCRdb's version contains in-frame clones alone and is incomplete. The repertoire holds just under 7,500 clones, roughly four fifths seen once, with around 5.3% in the top ten. The CDR3 is 11 amino acids. Germline CDR1 and CDR2: SQVTM and ANQGSEA. V lost 5 bases and J 7 bases, leaving 11 bases between the germline ends. The V call is TRBV29-1, the J call TRBJ1-1, with a possible D match to TRBD1 (6 bases). The TCR originated in a human donor with non-small cell lung cancer. The sample was uninvolved lung tissue not adjacent to the tumor. The CDR3 region is CSVIPDSEAFF. CDR3 nucleotide sequence: TGCAGCGTTATCCCGGACAGTGAAGCTTTCTTT.